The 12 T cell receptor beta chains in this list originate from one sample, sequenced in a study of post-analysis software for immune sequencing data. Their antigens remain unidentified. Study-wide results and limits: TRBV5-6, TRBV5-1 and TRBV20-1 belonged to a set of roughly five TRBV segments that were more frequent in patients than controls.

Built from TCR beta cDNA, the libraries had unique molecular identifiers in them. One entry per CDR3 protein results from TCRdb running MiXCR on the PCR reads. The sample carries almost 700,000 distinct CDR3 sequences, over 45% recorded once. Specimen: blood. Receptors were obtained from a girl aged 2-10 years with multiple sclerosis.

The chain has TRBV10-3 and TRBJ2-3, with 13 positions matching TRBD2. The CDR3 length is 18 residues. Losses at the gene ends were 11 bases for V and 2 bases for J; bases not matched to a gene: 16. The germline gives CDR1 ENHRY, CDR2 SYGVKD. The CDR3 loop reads CAATSKRTSGGPTDTQYF. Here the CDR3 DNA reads TGTGCCGCCACCTCGAAAAGGACTAGCGGGGGACCCACAGATACGCAGTATTTT.

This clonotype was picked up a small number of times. CDR3 coding DNA: TGCGCCAGCAGCCAAGGTGTTTGGGCTGCCGAGCAGTACTTC. The encoded protein is CASSQGVWAAEQYF. The chain is built from TRBV4-1 and TRBJ2-7; D unclear. Trimming stripped 1 base from V and 6 bases from J, with 13 bases between. This CDR3 spans 14 amino acids. Germline assignment: CDR1 MGHRA and CDR2 YSYEKL.

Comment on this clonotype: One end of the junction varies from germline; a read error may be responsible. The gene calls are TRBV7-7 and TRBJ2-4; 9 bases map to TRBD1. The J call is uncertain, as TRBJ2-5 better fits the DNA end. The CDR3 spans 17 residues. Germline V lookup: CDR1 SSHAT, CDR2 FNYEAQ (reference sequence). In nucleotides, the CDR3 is TGTGGCAGCAGCTTAGGAACGACAGGGGGATTCCAAGAGACCCAGTACTTC. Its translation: CGSSLGTTGGFQETQYF.

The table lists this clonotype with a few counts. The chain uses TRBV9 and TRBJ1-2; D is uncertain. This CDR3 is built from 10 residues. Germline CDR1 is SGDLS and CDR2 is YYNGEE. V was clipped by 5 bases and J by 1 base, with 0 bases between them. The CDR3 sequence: CASSNYGYTF. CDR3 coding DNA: TGTGCCAGCAGTAACTATGGCTACACCTTC. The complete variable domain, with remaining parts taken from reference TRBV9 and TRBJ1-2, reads DSGVTQTPKHLITATGQRVTLRCSPRSGDLSVYWYQQSLDQGLQFLIQYYNGEERAKGNILERFSAQQFPDLHSELNLSSLELGDSALYFCASSNYGYTFGSGTRLTVV.

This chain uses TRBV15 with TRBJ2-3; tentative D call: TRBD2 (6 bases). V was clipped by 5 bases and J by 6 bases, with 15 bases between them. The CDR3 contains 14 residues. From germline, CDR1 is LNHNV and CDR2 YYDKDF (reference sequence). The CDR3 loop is CATSGGNREDTQYF. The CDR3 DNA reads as TGTGCCACCAGCGGTGGGAACCGGGAGGATACGCAGTATTTT.

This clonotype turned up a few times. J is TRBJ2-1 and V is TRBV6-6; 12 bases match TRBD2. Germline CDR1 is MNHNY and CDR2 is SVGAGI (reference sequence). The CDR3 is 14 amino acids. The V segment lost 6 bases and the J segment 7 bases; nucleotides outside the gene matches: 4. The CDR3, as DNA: TGTGCCAGCAGGGTGACTAGCGGGGGTAATGAGCAGTTCTTC. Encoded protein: CASRVTSGGNEQFF.

CDR3 loop: CSGVSQGHSQYF. The CDR3 nucleotides read TGCAGCGGGGTTTCGCAAGGGCATTCCCAGTACTTC. This sequence joins TRBV29-1 and TRBJ2-5; D remains unclear. Trimming took off 7 bases at V and 9 bases at J, with 18 bases between the two ends. This CDR3 has 12 amino acids. Germline V gene lookup returns CDR1 SQVTM and CDR2 ANQGSEA.

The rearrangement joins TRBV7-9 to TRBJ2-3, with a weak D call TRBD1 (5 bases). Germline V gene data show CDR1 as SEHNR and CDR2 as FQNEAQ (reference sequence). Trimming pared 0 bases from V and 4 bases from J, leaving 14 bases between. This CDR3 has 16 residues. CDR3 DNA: TGTGCCAGCAGCTTAGCCCCCCAGGGTATCTCAGATACGCAGTATTTT. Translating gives CASSLAPQGISDTQYF.

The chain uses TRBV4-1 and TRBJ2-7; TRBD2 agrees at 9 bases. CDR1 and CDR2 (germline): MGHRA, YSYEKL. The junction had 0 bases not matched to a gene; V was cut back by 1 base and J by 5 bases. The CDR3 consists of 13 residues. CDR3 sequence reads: CASSQVAGDEQYF. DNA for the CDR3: TGCGCCAGCAGCCAAGTAGCGGGAGACGAGCAGTACTTC.

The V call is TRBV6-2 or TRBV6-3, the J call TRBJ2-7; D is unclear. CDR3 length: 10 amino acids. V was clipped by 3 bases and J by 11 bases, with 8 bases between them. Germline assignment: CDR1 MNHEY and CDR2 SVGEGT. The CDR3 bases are TGTGCCAGCAGTTATGGGCTGGAGTACTTC. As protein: CASSYGLEYF.

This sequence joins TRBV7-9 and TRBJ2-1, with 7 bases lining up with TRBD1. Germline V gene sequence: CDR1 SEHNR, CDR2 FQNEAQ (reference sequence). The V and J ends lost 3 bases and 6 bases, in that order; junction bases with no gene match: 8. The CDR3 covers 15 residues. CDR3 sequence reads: CASSFPGQTFNEQFF. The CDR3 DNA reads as TGTGCCAGCAGCTTTCCGGGACAGACTTTCAATGAGCAGTTCTTC.

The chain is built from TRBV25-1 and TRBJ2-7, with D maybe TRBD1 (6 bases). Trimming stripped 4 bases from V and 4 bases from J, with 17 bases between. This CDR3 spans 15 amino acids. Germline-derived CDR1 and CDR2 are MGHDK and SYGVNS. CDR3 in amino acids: CASSGGTIPGYEQYF. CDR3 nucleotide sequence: TGTGCCAGCAGTGGTGGGACAATACCTGGGTACGAGCAGTACTTC.